This entry describes one TCR beta chain. The entry originates in a study of blood T cells in healthy people across ages. The use of a sample-barcoded 5' primer and a J-beta primer mix characterized a second PCR of roughly 7 to 11 cycles. TCRdb reprocessed the 5' RACE reads with MiXCR, giving one entry per CDR3 protein. This sample carries some 760,000 distinct CDR3 sequences, 25% of them seen once, and the ten largest clones take 9.4%. CDR3 size: 12 residues. Germline CDR1 MNHEY, CDR2 SVGAGI. The same sample was also used in a study of T cells of mothers and their children. That work contributes: In this cohort, donors were a few healthy Caucasian mothers plus their six children. Extraction yielded RNA that went, in full, into cDNA synthesis at about 1.5 ug per 15 ul. Overlap ran slightly, non-significantly higher for related than unrelated mother-child pairs.

V and J are TRBV6-5 and TRBJ2-5; 8 positions agree with TRBD2. The end of the DNA fits TRBJ2-1 better, so the J call may be wrong. Specimen: blood. The clonotype comes from a boy aged 5-17 years in good health. The CDR3 is CASSGGGREQFF. As DNA, the CDR3 is TGTGCCAGCAGCGGGGGGGGCAGGGAGCAGTTCTTC.